A single sample is the source of the 5 T cell receptor gamma chains below, sequenced in a study of gamma delta lymphoproliferative disorders and STAT genes. The receptor sequences were amplified from genomic DNA of peripheral blood mononuclear cells. TCRdb re-called clones from the multiplex PCR reads via CATT. The sample includes several hundred gamma-chain clones, approximately 24% of them seen just once. The sample taken for sequencing was blood. Receptor source: a human donor in good health.

This clone qualifies as large (0.1 to 1%). The V call is TRGV4, the J call TRGJ1 or TRGJ2. Here the J gene was assigned by germline matching of the DNA, as TCRdb has none. Germline V lookup: CDR1 EGSTGY, CDR2 YDSYTSSV. This CDR3 region has 13 residues. V lost 4 bases and J lost 2; bases outside the gene matches: 5. The CDR3 sequence: CATWDGYYYKKLF. DNA of the CDR3: TGTGCCACCTGGGACGGGTATTATTATAAGAAACTCTTT.

This clone ranks as medium-sized. The chain combines TRGV3 with TRGJP1. TCRdb gives no J gene; it was assigned here by matching the DNA to germline. V was pared by 5 bases and J by 5 bases, with 2 bases of the junction left unmatched. In germline, CDR1 is VTNTFY, CDR2 YDVSTARD (reference sequence). The CDR3 totals 12 residues. The CDR3 loop is CATWVTGWFKIF. CDR3 DNA: TGTGCCACCTGGGTAACTGGTTGGTTCAAGATATTT.

By share, this clone ranks as large (0.1 to 1%). The gene calls are TRGV4 and TRGJ1 or TRGJ2. The J gene was not available in TCRdb and was assigned here by matching the DNA to germline segments. The ends lost 0 bases at V and 2 bases at J; junction bases unmatched: 1. The CDR3 extends over 13 amino acids. The germline CDR1 and CDR2 sequences are EGSTGY and YDSYTSSV. The CDR3 nucleotides are TGTGCCACCTGGGATGGGCATTATTATAAGAAACTCTTT. This codes for CATWDGHYYKKLF.

This clone is deemed medium-sized. The chain joins TRGV2 to TRGJP2. No J gene was available from TCRdb, and it was assigned here by a germline match of the DNA. Germline lookup yields CDR1 EGSNGY and CDR2 YDSYNSKV. The CDR3 runs 10 residues. The CDR3 DNA reads as TGTGCTAGGTGTGGTTGGATCAAGACGTTT. It codes for CARCGWIKTF.

In its sample, this clone ranks as large. The chain employs TRGV2 and TRGJP1. The J gene was missing in TCRdb and was found by matching the end of the DNA to germline. V lost 3 bases, J lost 4 bases, and 8 bases stayed unmatched. The CDR3 loop spans 15 amino acids. Germline V gene data show CDR1 as EGSNGY and CDR2 as YDSYNSKV. The CDR3 nucleotides are TGTGCCACCTGGGACAGGAAAAGCACTGGTTGGTTCAAGATATTT. Translating gives CATWDRKSTGWFKIF.